This T cell receptor beta chain is drawn from a study of T-cell reconstitution after alpha-beta-depleted transplantation in children. The V gene lost 4 bases and the J gene lost 5 bases, with 9 bases spanning the gap. Germline CDR1 SQVTM, CDR2 ANQGSEA. The CDR3 extends over 12 amino acids. This clonotype was seen many times. Preparation of the TCRbeta library used unique molecular identifiers. TCRdb redid the calling of the PCR reads with MiXCR, one entry per CDR3 protein. The repertoire holds 400,000 to 500,000 distinct CDR3 sequences, with approximately 11% as singletons. The V gene is TRBV29-1, the J gene TRBJ1-5; D possibly corresponds to TRBD1 (5 bases). The sequence was obtained from a human donor who donated a stem cell graft to a child with acute myeloid leukemia. This specimen consisted of PBMCs from the stem cell graft donor, obtained from the stem cell graft. In nucleotides, the CDR3 is TGCAGCGTTGGTGACAGAGATCAGCCCCAGCATTTT. It specifies CSVGDRDQPQHF.